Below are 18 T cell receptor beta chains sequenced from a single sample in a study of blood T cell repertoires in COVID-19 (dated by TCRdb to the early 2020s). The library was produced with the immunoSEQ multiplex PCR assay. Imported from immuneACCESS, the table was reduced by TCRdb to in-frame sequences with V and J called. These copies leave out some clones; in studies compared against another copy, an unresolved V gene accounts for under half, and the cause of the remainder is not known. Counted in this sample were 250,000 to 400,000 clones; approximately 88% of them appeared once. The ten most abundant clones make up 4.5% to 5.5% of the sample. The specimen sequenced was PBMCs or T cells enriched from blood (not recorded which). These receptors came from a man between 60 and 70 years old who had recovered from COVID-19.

Written as DNA, the CDR3 is TGTGCCAGCAGCTTATTTGCTAGCGGCACAGATACGCAGTATTTT. Its translation: CASSLFASGTDTQYF. The J gene is TRBJ2-3, the V gene TRBV7-3; perhaps TRBD2 as D (6 bases). Trimming pared 2 bases from V and 1 base from J, leaving 10 bases between. The CDR3 is made up of 15 amino acids. CDR1 and CDR2 from the germline V gene are SGHTA and FQGTGA.

As DNA, the CDR3 is TGTGCCAGCAGCTTGGGAAGGGAGGACATTCAGTACTTC. This encodes CASSLGREDIQYF. The genes are TRBV5-4 and TRBJ2-4, with TRBD2 as a possible D gene (6 bases). The CDR3 has 13 residues. Germline V lookup: CDR1 SGHNT, CDR2 YYREEE (reference sequence). V shed 0 bases and J shed 8 bases, with 9 bases lying between them. Together with reference TRBV5-4 and TRBJ2-4, the CDR3 gives the full variable domain: ETGVTQSPTHLIKTRGQQVTLRCSSQSGHNTVSWYQQALGQGPQFIFQYYREEENGRGNFPPRFSGLQFPNYSSELNVNALELDDSALYLCASSLGREDIQYFGAGTRLSVL.

CDR3 loop: CASSLWTAGSIYEQYF. CDR3 in DNA: TGTGCCAGCAGTTTATGGACAGCAGGATCGATCTACGAGCAGTACTTC. The rearrangement links TRBV28 to TRBJ2-7; tentatively, D is TRBD1 (5 bases). The CDR3 contains 16 residues. The V end lost 0 bases, the J end lost 3 bases, and 15 bases lay between the germline ends. Per germline, CDR1 MDHEN and CDR2 SYDVKM. Full variable domain (remainder filled in from reference TRBV28 and TRBJ2-7): DVKVTQSSRYLVKRTGEKVFLECVQDMDHENMFWYRQDPGLGLRLIYFSYDVKMKEKGDIPEGYSVSREKKERFSLILESASTNQTSMYLCASSLWTAGSIYEQYFGPGTRLTVT.

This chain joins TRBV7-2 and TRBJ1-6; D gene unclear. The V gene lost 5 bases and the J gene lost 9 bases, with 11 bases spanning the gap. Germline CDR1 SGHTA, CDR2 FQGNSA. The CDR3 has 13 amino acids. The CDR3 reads CASSRRVTSPLHF. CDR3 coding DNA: TGTGCCAGCAGCAGACGGGTAACTTCACCCCTCCACTTT.

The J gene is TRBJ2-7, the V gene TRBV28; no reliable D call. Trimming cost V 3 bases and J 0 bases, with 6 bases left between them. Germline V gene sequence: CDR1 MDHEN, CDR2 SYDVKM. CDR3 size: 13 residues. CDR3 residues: CASSFDNSYEQYF. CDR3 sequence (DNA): TGTGCCAGCAGTTTCGACAACTCCTACGAGCAGTACTTC.

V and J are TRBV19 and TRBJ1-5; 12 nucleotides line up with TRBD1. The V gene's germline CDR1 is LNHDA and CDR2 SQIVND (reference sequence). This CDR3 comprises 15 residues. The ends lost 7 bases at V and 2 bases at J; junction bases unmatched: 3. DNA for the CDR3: TGTGCCAGTAAGGGACAGGGGGCTGGCAATCAGCCCCAGCATTTT. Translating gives CASKGQGAGNQPQHF.

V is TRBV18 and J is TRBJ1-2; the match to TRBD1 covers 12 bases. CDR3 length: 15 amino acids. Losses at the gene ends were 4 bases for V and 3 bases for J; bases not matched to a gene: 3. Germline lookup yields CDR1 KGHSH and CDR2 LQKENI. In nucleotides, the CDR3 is TGTGCCAGCTCACGGGGACAGGGGGCGGACTATGGCTACACCTTC. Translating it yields CASSRGQGADYGYTF.

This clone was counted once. Written as DNA, the CDR3 is TGCGCCAGCAGCCAACCGGGACAGACTTACGAGCAGTACTTC. This gives the protein CASSQPGQTYEQYF. This chain connects TRBV4-1 to TRBJ2-7; 7 positions agree with TRBD1. The CDR3 spans 14 residues. The germline V gene encodes CDR1 MGHRA and CDR2 YSYEKL. Trimming removed 2 bases from V and 4 bases from J; junction bases left unmatched: 5.

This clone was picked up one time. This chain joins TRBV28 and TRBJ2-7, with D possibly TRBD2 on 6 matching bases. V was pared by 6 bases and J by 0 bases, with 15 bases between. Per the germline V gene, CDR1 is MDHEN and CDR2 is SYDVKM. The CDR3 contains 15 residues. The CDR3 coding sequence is TGTGCCAGCAGCGACGGGGGAGTCAGCTCCTACGAGCAGTACTTC. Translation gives CASSDGGVSSYEQYF. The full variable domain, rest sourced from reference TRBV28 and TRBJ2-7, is DVKVTQSSRYLVKRTGEKVFLECVQDMDHENMFWYRQDPGLGLRLIYFSYDVKMKEKGDIPEGYSVSREKKERFSLILESASTNQTSMYLCASSDGGVSSYEQYFGPGTRLTVT.

The CDR3 nucleotides read TGCGCCAGCAGCCGGGGACAGGGTGGCTCCTACAATGAGCAGTTCTTC. Translation: CASSRGQGGSYNEQFF. The chain joins TRBV5-1 to TRBJ2-1; 9 bases fit TRBD1. The trim removed 4 bases at V and 0 bases at J, leaving 5 bases unmatched. This CDR3 is built from 16 residues. The germline V gene encodes CDR1 SGHRS and CDR2 YFSETQ.

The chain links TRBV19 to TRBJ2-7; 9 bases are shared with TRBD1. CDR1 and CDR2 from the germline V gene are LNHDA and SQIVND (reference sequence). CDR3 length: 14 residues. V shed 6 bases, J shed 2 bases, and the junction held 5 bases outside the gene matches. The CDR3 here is CASRRTGDTYEQYF. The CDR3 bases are TGTGCCAGTAGGAGGACAGGGGATACCTACGAGCAGTACTTC.

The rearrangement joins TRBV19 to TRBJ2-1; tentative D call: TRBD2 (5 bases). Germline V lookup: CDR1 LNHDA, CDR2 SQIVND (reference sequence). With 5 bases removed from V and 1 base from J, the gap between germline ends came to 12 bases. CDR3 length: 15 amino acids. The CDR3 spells CASSPGKWSYNEQFF. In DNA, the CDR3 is TGTGCCAGTAGTCCCGGGAAATGGTCCTACAATGAGCAGTTCTTC.

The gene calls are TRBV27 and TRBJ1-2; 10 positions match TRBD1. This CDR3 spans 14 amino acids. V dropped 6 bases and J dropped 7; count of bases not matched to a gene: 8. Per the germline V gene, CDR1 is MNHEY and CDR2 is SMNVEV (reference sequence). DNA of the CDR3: TGTGCCAGCAGGTTGACAGGGGGCGCGACTGGCTACACCTTC. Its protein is CASRLTGGATGYTF.

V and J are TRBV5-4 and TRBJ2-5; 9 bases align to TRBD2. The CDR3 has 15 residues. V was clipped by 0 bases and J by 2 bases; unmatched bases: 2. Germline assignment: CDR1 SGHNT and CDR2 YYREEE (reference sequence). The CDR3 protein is CASSLGLADQETQYF. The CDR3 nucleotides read TGTGCCAGCAGCTTGGGACTAGCGGATCAAGAGACCCAGTACTTC.

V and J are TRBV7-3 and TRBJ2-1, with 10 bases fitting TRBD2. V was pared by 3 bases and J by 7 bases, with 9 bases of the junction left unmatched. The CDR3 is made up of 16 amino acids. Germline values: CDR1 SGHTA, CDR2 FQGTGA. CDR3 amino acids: CASSLIGTSVSNEQFF. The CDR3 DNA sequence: TGTGCCAGCAGCTTGATCGGGACTAGCGTTTCAAATGAGCAGTTCTTC.

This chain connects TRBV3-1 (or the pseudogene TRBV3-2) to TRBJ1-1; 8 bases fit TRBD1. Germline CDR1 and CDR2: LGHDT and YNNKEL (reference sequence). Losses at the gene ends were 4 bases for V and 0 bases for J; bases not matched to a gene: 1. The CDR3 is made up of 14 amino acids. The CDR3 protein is CASSPRGLNTEAFF. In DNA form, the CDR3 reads TGTGCCAGCAGCCCCAGGGGGCTGAACACTGAAGCTTTCTTT.

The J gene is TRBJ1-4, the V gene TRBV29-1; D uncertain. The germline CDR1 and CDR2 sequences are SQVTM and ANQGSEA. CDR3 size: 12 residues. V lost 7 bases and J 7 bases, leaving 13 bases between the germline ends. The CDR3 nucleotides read TGCAGCGGACTCGAGGTTGGTGAAAAACTGTTTTTT. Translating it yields CSGLEVGEKLFF.

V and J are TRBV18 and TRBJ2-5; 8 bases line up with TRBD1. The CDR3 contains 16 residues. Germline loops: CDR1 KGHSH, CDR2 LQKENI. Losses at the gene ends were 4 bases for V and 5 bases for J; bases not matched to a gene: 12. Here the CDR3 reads CASSLFGQGNGETQYF. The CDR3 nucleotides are TGTGCCAGCTCACTATTCGGACAGGGCAATGGGGAGACCCAGTACTTC.